This is a list of T cell receptor beta chains from one sample in a study of sequential checkpoint blockade in melanoma. Clones were sequenced by immunoSEQ multiplex PCR, and TCRdb holds only the in-frame ones, with some missing. The sample consists of about 28,000 clones, 85% to 90% of them appearing once. The sequencing here drew on CD8+ T cells sorted from blood (inferred from file names), taken from a patient given nivolumab and ipilimumab in sequence. Source of these receptors: a human donor with melanoma. CDR3s include the opening cysteine and the closing phenylalanine or tryptophan. D genes are given only for firm matches. Clone size is not always given. Where it is, it says once, few, many or a class for expanded clones.

v_call	d_call	clone_size	j_call	cdr3_length	cdr3_nt	cdr3_aa
TRBV19	.	.	TRBJ2-5	15	TGTGCCAGTAGTCCCTCCCCGCAGAACCAAGAGACCCAGTACTTC	CASSPSPQNQETQYF
TRBV11-2	.	.	TRBJ1-4	16	TGTGCCAGCAGCTTAGGCAGATTCCCAACTAATGAAAAACTGTTTTTT	CASSLGRFPTNEKLFF
TRBV6-5	.	few	TRBJ2-1	14	TGTGCCAGCAGTCCCCAGGGGGGCTACAATGAGCAGTTCTTC	CASSPQGGYNEQFF
TRBV7-2	.	.	TRBJ2-3	13	TGTGCCAGCAGCTTAATCTCGACAGATACGCAGTATTTT	CASSLISTDTQYF
TRBV28	.	.	TRBJ2-7	15	TGTGCCAGCAGTTTACATGTCGGCGGGACCTACGAGCAGTACTTC	CASSLHVGGTYEQYF
TRBV2	.	once	TRBJ1-5	13	TGTGCCAGCAGATGGGGGCACAATCAGCCCCAGCATTTT	CASRWGHNQPQHF
TRBV6-1	.	once	TRBJ1-1	13	TGTGCCAGCAGTGGAGTGGGAGCGGCTGAAGCTTTCTTT	CASSGVGAAEAFF
TRBV28	TRBD2	.	TRBJ2-1	16	TGTGCCAGCAGTTTCCCTTCTAGCGGGGGGGCAAGGGAGCAGTTCTTC	CASSFPSSGGAREQFF
TRBV21-1	.	.	TRBJ1-1	17	TGTGCCAGCAGCAAAGGGAACAGGGTTTGTAGTATTTTGGTAGCTTTCTTT	CASSKGNRVCSILVAFF
TRBV4-1	TRBD1	few	TRBJ1-3	15	TGCGCCAGCAGCCCACAGGGGCTGATCGGAAACACCATATATTTT	CASSPQGLIGNTIYF
TRBV2	TRBD1	.	TRBJ2-5	13	TGTGCCAGCACTGACAGGGCTTGGGAGACCCAGTACTTC	CASTDRAWETQYF
TRBV5-1	TRBD1	.	TRBJ1-2	16	TGCGCCAGCACCCCGGATGTTGGGACAGGACTCTATGGCTACACCTTC	CASTPDVGTGLYGYTF
TRBV7-9	TRBD1	.	TRBJ1-4	14	TGTGCCAGCAGCTCGGAGACAGGGAGGCGGAAACTGTTTTTT	CASSSETGRRKLFF
TRBV18	TRBD2	.	TRBJ2-1	15	TGTGCCAGCTCGAGCGGGGGGGTACCCCACAATGAGCAGTTCTTC	CASSSGGVPHNEQFF
TRBV5-5	TRBD2	.	TRBJ2-7	14	TGTGCCAGCAGCCGGCCCGGCGGGGGGTTCGGGCAGTACTTC	CASSRPGGGFGQYF
TRBV7-3	.	.	TRBJ1-5	19	TGTGCCAGCACCCTTTTAAACCTGAACCTGGTGCGGGGCAATCAGCCCCAGCATTTT	CASTLLNLNLVRGNQPQHF
TRBV28	TRBD2	.	TRBJ2-7	14	TGTGCCAGCAGTTTGGCACTAGCGGAATACGAGCAGTACTTC	CASSLALAEYEQYF
TRBV14	.	.	TRBJ2-2	14	TGTGCCAGCAGCCAAGAACAGAACACCGGGGAGCTGTTTTTT	CASSQEQNTGELFF
TRBV9	TRBD1	.	TRBJ1-5	14	TGTGCCAGCAGCGCGACAGGGGGCAATCAGCCCCAGCATTTT	CASSATGGNQPQHF
TRBV27	TRBD1	once	TRBJ2-5	13	TGTGCCAGTTCGAACAGGGGGCCGGAGACCCAGTACTTC	CASSNRGPETQYF
TRBV4-3	.	.	TRBJ1-5	13	TGCGCCAGCAGCGACAGCCGGGACTCCTTTCTACATTTT	CASSDSRDSFLHF
TRBV6-5	TRBD2	.	TRBJ2-3	14	TGTGCCAGCAGTTACCGGGGGGACACAGATACGCAGTATTTT	CASSYRGDTDTQYF